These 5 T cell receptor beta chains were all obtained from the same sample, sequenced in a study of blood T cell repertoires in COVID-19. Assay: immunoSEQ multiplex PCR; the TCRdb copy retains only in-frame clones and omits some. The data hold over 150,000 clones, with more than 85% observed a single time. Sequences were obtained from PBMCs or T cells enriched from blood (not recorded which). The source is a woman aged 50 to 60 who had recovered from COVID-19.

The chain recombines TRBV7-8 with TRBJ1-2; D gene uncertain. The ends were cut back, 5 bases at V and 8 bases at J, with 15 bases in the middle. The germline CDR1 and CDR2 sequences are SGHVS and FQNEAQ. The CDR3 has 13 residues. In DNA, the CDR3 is TGTGCCAGCAGCCGAGACACACTAGGAGGCTACACCTTC. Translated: CASSRDTLGGYTF.

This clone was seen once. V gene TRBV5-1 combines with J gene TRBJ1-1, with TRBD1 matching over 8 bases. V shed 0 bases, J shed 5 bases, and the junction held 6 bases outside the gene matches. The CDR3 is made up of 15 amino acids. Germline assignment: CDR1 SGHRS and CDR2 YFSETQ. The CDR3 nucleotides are TGCGCCAGCAGCTTGGACAGGGGGATGTTTACTGAAGCTTTCTTT. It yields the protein CASSLDRGMFTEAFF. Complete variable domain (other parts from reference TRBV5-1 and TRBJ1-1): KAGVTQTPRYLIKTRGQQVTLSCSPISGHRSVSWYQQTPGQGLQFLFEYFSETQRNKGNFPGRFSGRQFSNSRSEMNVSTLELGDSALYLCASSLDRGMFTEAFFGQGTRLTVV.

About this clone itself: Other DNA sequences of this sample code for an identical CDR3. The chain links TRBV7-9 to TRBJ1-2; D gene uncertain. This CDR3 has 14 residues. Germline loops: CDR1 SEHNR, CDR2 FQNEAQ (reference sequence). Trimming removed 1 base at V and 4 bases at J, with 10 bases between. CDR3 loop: CASSLGQASYGYTF. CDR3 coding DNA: TGTGCCAGCAGCTTAGGGCAGGCATCCTATGGCTACACCTTC.

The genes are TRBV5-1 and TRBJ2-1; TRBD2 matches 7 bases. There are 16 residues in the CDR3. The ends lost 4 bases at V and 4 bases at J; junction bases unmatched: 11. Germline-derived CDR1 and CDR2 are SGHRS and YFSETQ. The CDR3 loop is CASSPPLAEAYNEQFF. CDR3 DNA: TGCGCCAGCAGCCCCCCCCTAGCGGAGGCGTACAATGAGCAGTTCTTC.

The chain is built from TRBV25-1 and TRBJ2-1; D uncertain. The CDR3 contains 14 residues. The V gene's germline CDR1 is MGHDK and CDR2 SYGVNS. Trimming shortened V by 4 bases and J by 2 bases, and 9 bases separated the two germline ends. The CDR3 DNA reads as TGTGCCAGCAGTGGTAGAGGTGCCTACAATGAGCAGTTCTTC. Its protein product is CASSGRGAYNEQFF.